This T cell receptor beta chain was recorded in a study of T-cell reconstitution after alpha-beta-depleted transplantation in children (TCRdb year 2016). Regarding the research as a whole: Using TCR repertoire profiling, the study followed T-cell immune reconstitution in a quantitative way in children after TCRalphabeta/CD19-depleted allogeneic hematopoietic cell transplantation.

The library was produced with PCR. The data were produced on an Illumina HiSeq 2500. TCR libraries were prepared with molecular barcoding, using unique molecular identifiers to normalize TCRbeta repertoire quantification. TCRdb cleaned the public reads at Q25 with fastp, built clones with MiXCR and kept in-frame beta chains. A single entry per CDR3 protein holds the most common genes and DNA from its merged rows. Within this sample are around 250,000 distinct CDR3 sequences, with 9.9% of them counted one time only. The ten top clones hold about a tenth of the sample. Concerning this clonotype itself: Its target antigen remains unknown. Within one base of it there is no much larger clone, and no base qualities were kept.

From cysteine to phenylalanine, the CDR3 is 12 amino acids long. The read is trimmed to its CDR3 DNA, 36 bases read in frame from base 1. The germline V gene sets CDR1 to SGHVS and CDR2 to FQNEAQ. V is trimmed back by 5 bases and J by 6 bases, and the junction contains 4 bases that no gene match accounts for. Recombination joined TRBV7-8 with TRBJ2-7; 7 junctional bases match TRBD1. The sample in question was PBMCs from the stem cell graft donor, obtained from the stem cell graft. This TCR was recovered from a human donor who donated a stem cell graft to a child with SCID. The DNA sequence reads TGTGCCAGCAGCCAAAACAGGGGCGAGCAGTACTTC. Translated, it gives CASSQNRGEQYF.